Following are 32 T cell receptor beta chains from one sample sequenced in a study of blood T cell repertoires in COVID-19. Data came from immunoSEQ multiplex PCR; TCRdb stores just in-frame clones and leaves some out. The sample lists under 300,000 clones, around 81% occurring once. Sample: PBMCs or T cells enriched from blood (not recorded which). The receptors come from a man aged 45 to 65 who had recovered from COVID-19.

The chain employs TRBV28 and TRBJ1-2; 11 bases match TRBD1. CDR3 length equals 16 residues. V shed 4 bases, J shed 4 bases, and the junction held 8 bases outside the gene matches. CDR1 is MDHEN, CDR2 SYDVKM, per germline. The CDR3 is CASSYPEGQGGYGYTF. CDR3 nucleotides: TGTGCCAGCAGTTATCCAGAGGGACAGGGGGGCTATGGCTACACCTTC.

CDR3 sequence: CSASYPPRVNTGELFF. CDR3 nucleotides: TGCAGTGCTAGTTATCCCCCCAGGGTGAACACCGGGGAGCTGTTTTTT. This chain links TRBV20-1 with TRBJ2-2, with D tentatively TRBD1 (5 bases). The V and J ends lost 3 bases and 1 base respectively, with 15 bases between them. The CDR3 is 16 amino acids. Germline V gene sequence: CDR1 DFQATT, CDR2 SNEGSKA (reference sequence).

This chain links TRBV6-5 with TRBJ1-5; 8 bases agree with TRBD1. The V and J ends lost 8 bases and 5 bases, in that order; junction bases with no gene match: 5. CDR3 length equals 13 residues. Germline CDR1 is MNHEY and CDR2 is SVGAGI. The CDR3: CASGTGIDQPQHF. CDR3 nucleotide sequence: TGTGCCAGCGGGACAGGAATTGATCAGCCCCAGCATTTT.

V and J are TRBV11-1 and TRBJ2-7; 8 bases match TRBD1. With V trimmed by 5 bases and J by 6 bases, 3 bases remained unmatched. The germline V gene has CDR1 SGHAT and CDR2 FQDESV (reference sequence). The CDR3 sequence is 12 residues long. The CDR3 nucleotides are TGTGCCAGCAGCCCCGACAGGGGCGAGCAGTACTTC. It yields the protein CASSPDRGEQYF.

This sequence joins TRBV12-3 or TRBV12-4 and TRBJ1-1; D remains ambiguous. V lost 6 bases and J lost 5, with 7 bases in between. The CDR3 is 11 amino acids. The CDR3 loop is CASRGRTEAFF. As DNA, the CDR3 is TGTGCCAGCAGGGGGAGAACTGAAGCTTTCTTT.

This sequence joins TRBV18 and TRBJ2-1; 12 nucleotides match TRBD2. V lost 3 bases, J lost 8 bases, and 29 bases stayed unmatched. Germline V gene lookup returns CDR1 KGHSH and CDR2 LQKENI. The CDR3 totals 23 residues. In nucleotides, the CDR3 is TGTGCCAGCTCACCTCCTCCGCGGGGGGCTAGCGGGGGGGACACCGACTCGATACATGAGCAGTTCTTC. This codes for CASSPPPRGASGGDTDSIHEQFF.

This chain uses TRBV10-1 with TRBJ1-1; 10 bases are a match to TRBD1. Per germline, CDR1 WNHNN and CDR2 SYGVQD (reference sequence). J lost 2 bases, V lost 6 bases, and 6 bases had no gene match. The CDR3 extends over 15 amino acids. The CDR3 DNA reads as TGCGCCAGCAGACCGGGACAGGGGTTCAACACTGAAGCTTTCTTT. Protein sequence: CASRPGQGFNTEAFF.

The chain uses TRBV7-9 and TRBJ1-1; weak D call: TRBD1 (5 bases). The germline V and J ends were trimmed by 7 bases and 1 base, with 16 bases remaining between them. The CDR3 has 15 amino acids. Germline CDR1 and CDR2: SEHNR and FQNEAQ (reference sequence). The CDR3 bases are TGTGCCAGCATCCGGGGGGGTCCCGGGAACACTGAAGCTTTCTTT. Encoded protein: CASIRGGPGNTEAFF.

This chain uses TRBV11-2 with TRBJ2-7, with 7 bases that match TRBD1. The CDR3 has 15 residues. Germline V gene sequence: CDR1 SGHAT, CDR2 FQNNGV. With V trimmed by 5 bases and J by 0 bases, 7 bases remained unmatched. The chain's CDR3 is CASSDGDRISYEQYF. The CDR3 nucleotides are TGTGCCAGCAGCGATGGGGACAGAATCTCCTACGAGCAGTACTTC.

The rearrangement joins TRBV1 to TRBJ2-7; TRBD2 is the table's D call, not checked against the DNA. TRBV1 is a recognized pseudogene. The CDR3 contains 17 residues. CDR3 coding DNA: TGCACCAGCAGCACCCCACCTGGGCGGGAGGGTCGGTACGAGCAGTACTTC. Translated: CTSSTPPGREGRYEQYF.

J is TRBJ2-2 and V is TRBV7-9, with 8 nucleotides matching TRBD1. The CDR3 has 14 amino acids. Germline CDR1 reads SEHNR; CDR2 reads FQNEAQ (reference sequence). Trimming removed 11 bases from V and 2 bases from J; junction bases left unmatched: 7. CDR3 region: CAGRTGLNTGELFF. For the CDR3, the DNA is TGTGCCGGACGGACAGGGCTTAACACCGGGGAGCTGTTTTTT.

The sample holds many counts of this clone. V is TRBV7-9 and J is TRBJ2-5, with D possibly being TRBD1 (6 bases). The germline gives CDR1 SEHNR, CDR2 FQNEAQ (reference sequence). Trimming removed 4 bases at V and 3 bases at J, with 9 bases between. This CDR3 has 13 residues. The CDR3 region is CASSSRGKETQYF. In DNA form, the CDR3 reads TGTGCCAGCAGCTCCAGGGGAAAAGAGACCCAGTACTTC.

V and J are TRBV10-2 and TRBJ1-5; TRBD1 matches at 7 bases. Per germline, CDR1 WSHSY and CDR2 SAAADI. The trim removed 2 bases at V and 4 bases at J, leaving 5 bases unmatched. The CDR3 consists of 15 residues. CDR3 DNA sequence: TGCGCCAGCAGTGAGATCAGGGGGACGAATCAGCCCCAGCATTTT. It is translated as CASSEIRGTNQPQHF.

As DNA, the CDR3 is TGTGCCACCAGTGGAGGTAGCGGGAGGATAGATGAGCAGTTCTTC. Protein: CATSGGSGRIDEQFF. J is TRBJ2-1 and V is TRBV24-1; 10 bases agree with TRBD2. With 5 bases clipped from V and 8 bases from J, the junction kept 8 bases outside the gene matches. This CDR3 comprises 15 residues. Germline V gives CDR1 KGHDR, CDR2 SFDVKD.

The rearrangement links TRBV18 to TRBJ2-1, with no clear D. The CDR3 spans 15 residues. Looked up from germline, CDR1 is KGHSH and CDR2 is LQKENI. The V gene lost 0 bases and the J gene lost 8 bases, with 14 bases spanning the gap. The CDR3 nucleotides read TGTGCCAGCTCACCACCATCCAGTTTTCGGGATGAGCAGTTCTTC. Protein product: CASSPPSSFRDEQFF.

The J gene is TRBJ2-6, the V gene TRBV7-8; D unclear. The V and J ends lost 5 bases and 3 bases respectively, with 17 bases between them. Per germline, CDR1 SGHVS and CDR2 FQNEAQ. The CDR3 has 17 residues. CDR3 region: CASSPPKRLVGANVLTF. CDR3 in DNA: TGTGCCAGCAGCCCCCCGAAACGGTTGGTTGGGGCCAACGTCCTGACTTTC.

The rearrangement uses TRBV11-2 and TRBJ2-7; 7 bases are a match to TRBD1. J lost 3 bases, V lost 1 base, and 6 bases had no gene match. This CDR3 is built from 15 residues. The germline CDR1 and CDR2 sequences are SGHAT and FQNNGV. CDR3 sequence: CASSLGSGGSYEQYF. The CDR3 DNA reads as TGTGCCAGCAGCTTAGGGTCAGGGGGAAGCTACGAGCAGTACTTC.

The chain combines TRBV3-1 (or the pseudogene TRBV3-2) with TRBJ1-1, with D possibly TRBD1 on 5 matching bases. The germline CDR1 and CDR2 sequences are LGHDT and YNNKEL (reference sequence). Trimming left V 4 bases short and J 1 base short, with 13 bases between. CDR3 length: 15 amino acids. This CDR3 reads CASSLRVQGNTEAFF. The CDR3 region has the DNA TGTGCCAGCAGCCTCCGGGTGCAGGGGAACACTGAAGCTTTCTTT.

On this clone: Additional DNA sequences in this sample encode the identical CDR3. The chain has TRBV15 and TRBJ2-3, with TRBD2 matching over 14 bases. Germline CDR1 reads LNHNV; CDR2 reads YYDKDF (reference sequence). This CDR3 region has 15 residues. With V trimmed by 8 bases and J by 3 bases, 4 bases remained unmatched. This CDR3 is CATSRLAGGTDTQYF. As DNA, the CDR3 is TGTGCCACCTCCCGACTAGCGGGAGGGACAGATACGCAGTATTTT.

The CDR3 DNA reads as TGCGCCAGCAGCATGTCCGGGGGCTACGAGCAGTACTTC. It specifies CASSMSGGYEQYF. The rearrangement uses TRBV5-1 and TRBJ2-7; tentative D call: TRBD2 (6 bases). The V gene's germline CDR1 is SGHRS and CDR2 YFSETQ. V lost 4 bases to trimming and J lost 3 bases, with 11 bases between them. The CDR3 is made up of 13 amino acids.

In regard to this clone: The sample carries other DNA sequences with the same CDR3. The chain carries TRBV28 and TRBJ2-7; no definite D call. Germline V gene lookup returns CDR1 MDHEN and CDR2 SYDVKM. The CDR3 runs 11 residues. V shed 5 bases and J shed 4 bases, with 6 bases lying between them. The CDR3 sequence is CASSPRYEQYF. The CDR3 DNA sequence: TGTGCCAGCAGTCCGCGTTACGAGCAGTACTTC. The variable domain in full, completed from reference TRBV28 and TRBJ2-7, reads DVKVTQSSRYLVKRTGEKVFLECVQDMDHENMFWYRQDPGLGLRLIYFSYDVKMKEKGDIPEGYSVSREKKERFSLILESASTNQTSMYLCASSPRYEQYFGPGTRLTVT.

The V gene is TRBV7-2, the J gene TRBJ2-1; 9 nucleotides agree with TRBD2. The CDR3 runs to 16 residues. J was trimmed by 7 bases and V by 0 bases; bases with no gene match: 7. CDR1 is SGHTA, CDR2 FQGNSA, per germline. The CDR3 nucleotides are TGTGCCAGCAGCTTAGCCGCTAGCGGGACCGGGAATGAGCAGTTCTTC. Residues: CASSLAASGTGNEQFF.

The CDR3 protein is CASSREPNGRGLNEQFF. DNA of the CDR3: TGTGCCAGCAGCCGGGAGCCAAATGGCAGGGGGCTCAATGAGCAGTTCTTC. The rearrangement uses TRBV4-2 and TRBJ2-1; 8 bases are a match to TRBD1. The CDR3 runs to 17 residues. From germline, CDR1 is LGHNA and CDR2 YNFKEQ. V was clipped by 4 bases and J by 6 bases; unmatched bases: 14.

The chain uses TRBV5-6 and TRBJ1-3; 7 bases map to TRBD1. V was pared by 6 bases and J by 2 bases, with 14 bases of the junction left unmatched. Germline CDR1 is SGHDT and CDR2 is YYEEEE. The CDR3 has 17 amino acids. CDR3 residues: CASTPRLGQLTGNTIYF. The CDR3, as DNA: TGTGCCAGCACCCCTAGATTGGGACAGCTTACTGGAAACACCATATATTTT.

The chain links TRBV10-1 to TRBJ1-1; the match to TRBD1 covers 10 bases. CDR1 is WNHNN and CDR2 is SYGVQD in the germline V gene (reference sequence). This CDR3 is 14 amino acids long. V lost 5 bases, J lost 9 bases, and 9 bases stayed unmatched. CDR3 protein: CASSTGTGDQKAFF. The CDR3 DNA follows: TGCGCCAGCAGTACCGGGACAGGGGACCAGAAAGCTTTCTTT.

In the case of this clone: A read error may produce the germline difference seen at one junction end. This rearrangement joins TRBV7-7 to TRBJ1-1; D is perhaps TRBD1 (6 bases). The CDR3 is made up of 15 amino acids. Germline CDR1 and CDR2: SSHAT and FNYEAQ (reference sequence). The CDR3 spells CASSLAPDRNTEAFF. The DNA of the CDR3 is TGTGCTAGCAGCTTAGCGCCGGACAGAAACACTGAAGCTTTCTTT.

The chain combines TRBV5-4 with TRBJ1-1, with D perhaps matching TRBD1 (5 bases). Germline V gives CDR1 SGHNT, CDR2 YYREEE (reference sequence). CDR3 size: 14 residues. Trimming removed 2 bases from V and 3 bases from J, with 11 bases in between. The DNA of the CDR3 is TGTGCCAGCAGCTTAGGGGTGGCGGACACTGAAGCTTTCTTT. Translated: CASSLGVADTEAFF.

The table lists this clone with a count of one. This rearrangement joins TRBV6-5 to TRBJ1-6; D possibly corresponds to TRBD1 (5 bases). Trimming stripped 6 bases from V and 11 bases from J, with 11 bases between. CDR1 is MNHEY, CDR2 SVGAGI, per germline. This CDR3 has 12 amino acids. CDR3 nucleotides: TGTGCCAGCAGGGGACTAGGGACACCCCTCCACTTT. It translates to CASRGLGTPLHF.

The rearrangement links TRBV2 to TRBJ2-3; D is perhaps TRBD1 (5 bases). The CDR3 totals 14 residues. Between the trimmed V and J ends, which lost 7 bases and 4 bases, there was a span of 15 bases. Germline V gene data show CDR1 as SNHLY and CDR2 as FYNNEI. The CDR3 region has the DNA TGTGCCAGCACCCAAAGGGGTCAATCAGATACGCAGTATTTT. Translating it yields CASTQRGQSDTQYF.

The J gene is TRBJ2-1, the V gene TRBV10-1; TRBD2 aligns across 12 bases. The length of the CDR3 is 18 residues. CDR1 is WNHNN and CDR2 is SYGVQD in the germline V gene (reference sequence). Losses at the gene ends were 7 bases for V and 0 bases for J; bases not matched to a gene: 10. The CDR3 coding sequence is TGCGCCAGCACCTTTGGACTAGCGGGACCTCGCTCCTACAATGAGCAGTTCTTC. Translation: CASTFGLAGPRSYNEQFF.

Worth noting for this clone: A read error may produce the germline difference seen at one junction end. CDR3 residues: CASSDFRLAEGPSPHF. CDR3 DNA sequence: TGTGCCAGCAGTGACTTTCGACTAGCGGAGGGCCCTAGCCCCCACTTC. The J gene is TRBJ2-7, the V gene TRBV6-4; TRBD2 matches 9 bases. Germline V CDR1 and CDR2: MRHNA, SNTAGT. There are 16 residues in the CDR3.

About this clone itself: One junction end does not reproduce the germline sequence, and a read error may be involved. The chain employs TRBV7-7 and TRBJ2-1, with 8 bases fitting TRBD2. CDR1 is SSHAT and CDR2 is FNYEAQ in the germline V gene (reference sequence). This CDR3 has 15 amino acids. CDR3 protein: CASSLVAGGHNEQFF. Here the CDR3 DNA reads TGTGCTAGCAGCTTAGTTGCGGGAGGACACAATGAGCAGTTCTTC.